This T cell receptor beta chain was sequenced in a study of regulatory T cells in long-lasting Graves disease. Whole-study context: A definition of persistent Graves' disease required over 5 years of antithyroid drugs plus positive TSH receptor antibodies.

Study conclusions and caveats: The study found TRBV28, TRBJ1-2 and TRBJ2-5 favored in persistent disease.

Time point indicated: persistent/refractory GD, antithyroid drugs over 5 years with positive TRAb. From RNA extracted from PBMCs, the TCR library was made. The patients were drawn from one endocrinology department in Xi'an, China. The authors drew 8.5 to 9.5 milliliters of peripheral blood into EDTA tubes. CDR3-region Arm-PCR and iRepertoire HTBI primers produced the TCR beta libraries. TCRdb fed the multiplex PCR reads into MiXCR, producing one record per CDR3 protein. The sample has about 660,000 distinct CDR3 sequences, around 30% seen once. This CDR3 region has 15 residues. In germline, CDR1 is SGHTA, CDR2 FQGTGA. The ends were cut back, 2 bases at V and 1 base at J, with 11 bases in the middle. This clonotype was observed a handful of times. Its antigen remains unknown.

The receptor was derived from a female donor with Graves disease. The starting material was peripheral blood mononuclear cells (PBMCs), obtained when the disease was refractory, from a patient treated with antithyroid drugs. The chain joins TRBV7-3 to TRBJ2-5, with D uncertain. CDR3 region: CASSLGDGIQETQYF. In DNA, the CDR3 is TGTGCCAGCAGCTTAGGGGATGGCATCCAAGAGACCCAGTACTTC.